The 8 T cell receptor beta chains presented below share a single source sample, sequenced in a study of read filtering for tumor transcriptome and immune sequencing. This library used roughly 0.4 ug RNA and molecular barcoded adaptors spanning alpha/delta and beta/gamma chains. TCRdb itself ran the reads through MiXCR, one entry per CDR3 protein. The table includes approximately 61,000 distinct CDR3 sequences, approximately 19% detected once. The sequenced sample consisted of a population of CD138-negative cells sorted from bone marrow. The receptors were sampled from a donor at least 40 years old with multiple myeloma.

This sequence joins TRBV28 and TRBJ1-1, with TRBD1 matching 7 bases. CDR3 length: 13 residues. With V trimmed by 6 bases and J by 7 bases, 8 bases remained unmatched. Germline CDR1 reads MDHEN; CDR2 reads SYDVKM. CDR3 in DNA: TGTGCCAGCAGCCAAGGACAGGACTTTGAAGCTTTCTTT. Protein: CASSQGQDFEAFF.

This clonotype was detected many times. CDR3 in DNA: TGCAGTGCTAGAGTCCCCGGGATAGCCGGGGAGCTGTTTTTT. This gives the protein CSARVPGIAGELFF. This chain connects TRBV20-1 to TRBJ2-2; the D gene is possibly TRBD2 (5 bases). Trimming removed 1 base from V and 6 bases from J, with 12 bases in between. This CDR3 comprises 14 residues. CDR1 is DFQATT and CDR2 is SNEGSKA in the germline V gene (reference sequence).

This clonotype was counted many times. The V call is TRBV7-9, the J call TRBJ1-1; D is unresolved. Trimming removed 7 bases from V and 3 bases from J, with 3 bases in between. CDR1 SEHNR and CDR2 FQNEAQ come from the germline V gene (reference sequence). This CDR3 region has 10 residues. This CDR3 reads CASTDTEAFF. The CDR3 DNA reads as TGTGCCAGCACCGACACTGAAGCTTTCTTT.

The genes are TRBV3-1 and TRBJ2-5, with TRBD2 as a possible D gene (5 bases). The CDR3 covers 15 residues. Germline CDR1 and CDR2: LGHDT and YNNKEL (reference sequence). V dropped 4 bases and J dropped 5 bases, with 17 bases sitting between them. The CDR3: CASSPGNIIAETQYF. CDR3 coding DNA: TGTGCCAGCAGCCCCGGGAACATCATCGCCGAGACCCAGTACTTC.

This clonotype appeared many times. CDR3 protein: CASRGLEATNEKLFF. CDR3 nucleotides: TGTGCCAGCAGAGGCTTGGAGGCAACTAATGAAAAACTGTTTTTT. V is TRBV28 and J is TRBJ1-4, with D unclear. CDR1 and CDR2 (germline): MDHEN, SYDVKM. This CDR3 has 15 amino acids. V was pared by 6 bases and J by 0 bases, with 11 bases between.

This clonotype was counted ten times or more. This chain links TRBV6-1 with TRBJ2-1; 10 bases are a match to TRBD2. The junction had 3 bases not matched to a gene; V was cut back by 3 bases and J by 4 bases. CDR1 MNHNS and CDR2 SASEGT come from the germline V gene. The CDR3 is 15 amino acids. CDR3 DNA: TGTGCCAGCAGTGATGGACTAGCGGAATACAATGAGCAGTTCTTC. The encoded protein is CASSDGLAEYNEQFF.

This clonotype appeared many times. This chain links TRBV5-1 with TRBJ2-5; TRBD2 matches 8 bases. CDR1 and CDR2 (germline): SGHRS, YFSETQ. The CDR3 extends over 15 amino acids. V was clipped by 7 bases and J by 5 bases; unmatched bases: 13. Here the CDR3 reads CASAGGRLTHETQYF. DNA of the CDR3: TGCGCCAGCGCGGGGGGCAGGCTTACACACGAGACCCAGTACTTC.

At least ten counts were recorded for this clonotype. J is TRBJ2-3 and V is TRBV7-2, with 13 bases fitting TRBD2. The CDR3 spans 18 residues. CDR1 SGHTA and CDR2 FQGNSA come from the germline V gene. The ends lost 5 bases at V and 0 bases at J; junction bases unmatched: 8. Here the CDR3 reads CASSPGLAGRASTDTQYF. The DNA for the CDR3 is TGTGCCAGCAGCCCGGGACTAGCGGGACGGGCTAGCACAGATACGCAGTATTTT.